A single sample gave rise to the 24 T cell receptor beta chains below, sequenced in a study of cytomegalovirus exposure and HLA in healthy donors. PCR used 60 Vbeta primers and 13 Jbeta primers. Repertoires were generated with immunoSEQ multiplex PCR, while TCRdb's copy carries only in-frame clones and drops some. The table has about 120,000 clones, about 74% seen once; the top ten hold less than 3%. Sequenced input: PBMCs. The receptor source for this set is a female donor in good health and CMV-seronegative.

The chain employs TRBV5-1 and TRBJ2-5, with 8 positions matching TRBD1. Germline V lookup: CDR1 SGHRS, CDR2 YFSETQ. Trimming cost V 4 bases and J 2 bases; bases outside gene matches: 7. The CDR3 contains 15 residues. The CDR3 reads CASSQSRQGQETQYF. The CDR3 nucleotides read TGCGCCAGCAGCCAGTCCCGACAGGGGCAAGAGACCCAGTACTTC.

This sequence joins TRBV7-9 and TRBJ2-1; 9 nucleotides line up with TRBD2. The germline V gene encodes CDR1 SEHNR and CDR2 FQNEAQ (reference sequence). The CDR3 runs to 16 residues. V dropped 5 bases and J dropped 4; count of bases not matched to a gene: 9. The CDR3 DNA follows: TGTGCCAGCAGCACGTTAGCGGGGGTGGGTTACAATGAGCAGTTCTTC. Protein product: CASSTLAGVGYNEQFF.

This clone was recorded only once. Its ends do not fully match the called genes, so a read error is possible. The chain recombines TRBV7-9 with TRBJ2-7; TRBD1 agrees at 9 bases. CDR1 is SEHNR, CDR2 FQNEAQ, per germline (reference sequence). This CDR3 comprises 14 residues. CDR3 loop: CSSSPRDRDYEQYF. The DNA for the CDR3 is TGTTCCAGCAGCCCAAGGGACAGGGACTACGAGCAGTACTTC.

A single count supports this clone. This rearrangement joins TRBV4-2 to TRBJ1-3; D remains ambiguous. The CDR3 totals 14 residues. Germline values: CDR1 LGHNA, CDR2 YNFKEQ. Trimming removed 4 bases from V and 0 bases from J, with 7 bases in between. The CDR3 nucleotides are TGTGCCAGCAGCCGGCTAGGCTCTGGAAACACCATATATTTT. Amino acids: CASSRLGSGNTIYF.

The chain links TRBV27 to TRBJ2-1; 9 nucleotides align to TRBD1. Germline-derived CDR1 and CDR2 are MNHEY and SMNVEV (reference sequence). The CDR3 is 17 amino acids. V lost 6 bases and J lost 4; bases outside the gene matches: 13. This CDR3 reads CASSDLLGTGRYNEQFF. The CDR3 nucleotides are TGTGCCAGCAGCGATCTCCTGGGGACAGGGAGATACAATGAGCAGTTCTTC.

The chain combines TRBV5-1 with TRBJ1-1; 9 nucleotides line up with TRBD1. The germline gives CDR1 SGHRS, CDR2 YFSETQ. Germline trimming cut 0 bases from V and 4 bases from J; bases unmatched to any gene: 10. CDR3 length: 17 amino acids. The CDR3 loop is CASSLVGTGFGGTEAFF. The CDR3 nucleotides are TGCGCCAGCAGCTTGGTAGGGACAGGGTTCGGAGGCACTGAAGCTTTCTTT. The variable domain in full, completed from reference TRBV5-1 and TRBJ1-1, reads KAGVTQTPRYLIKTRGQQVTLSCSPISGHRSVSWYQQTPGQGLQFLFEYFSETQRNKGNFPGRFSGRQFSNSRSEMNVSTLELGDSALYLCASSLVGTGFGGTEAFFGQGTRLTVV.

This clone was observed a handful of times. V and J are TRBV2 and TRBJ1-1; D is possibly TRBD1 (5 bases). The CDR3 covers 13 residues. Germline CDR1 SNHLY, CDR2 FYNNEI. Trimming took 7 bases from V and 0 from J, leaving 9 bases between them. The CDR3 region has the DNA TGTGCCAGCACGGGGGAGCTGAACACTGAAGCTTTCTTT. Protein: CASTGELNTEAFF.

The chain carries TRBV9 and TRBJ2-5; the D is unclear. CDR1 and CDR2 from the germline V gene are SGDLS and YYNGEE. Trimming shortened V by 3 bases and J by 2 bases, and 8 bases separated the two germline ends. The CDR3 loop spans 13 amino acids. This CDR3 reads CASSATGQETQYF. The CDR3 DNA is TGTGCCAGCAGCGCTACCGGGCAAGAGACCCAGTACTTC.

The chain has TRBV2 and TRBJ1-5; no firm D call. Trimming stripped 5 bases from V and 5 bases from J, with 10 bases between. In germline, CDR1 is SNHLY, CDR2 FYNNEI. This CDR3 has 13 residues. The chain's CDR3 is CASSPEADQPQHF. The CDR3 region has the DNA TGTGCCAGCAGTCCTGAGGCTGATCAGCCCCAGCATTTT. Variable domain in full (rest from reference TRBV2 and TRBJ1-5): EPEVTQTPSHQVTQMGQEVILRCVPISNHLYFYWYRQILGQKVEFLVSFYNNEISEKSEIFDDQFSVERPDGSNFTLKIRSTKLEDSAMYFCASSPEADQPQHFGDGTRLSIL.

The V gene is TRBV11-2, the J gene TRBJ2-7, with 10 bases identical to TRBD1. Germline CDR1 is SGHAT and CDR2 is FQNNGV. The CDR3 is 14 amino acids. The ends lost 4 bases at V and 2 bases at J; junction bases unmatched: 2. As DNA, the CDR3 is TGTGCCAGCAGCTCCGGGACAGGGGCCTACGAGCAGTACTTC. Its protein is CASSSGTGAYEQYF.

The genes are TRBV11-2 and TRBJ2-5; TRBD1 matches 7 bases. The germline V gene encodes CDR1 SGHAT and CDR2 FQNNGV. The junction had 7 bases not matched to a gene; V was cut back by 5 bases and J by 4 bases. The CDR3 totals 14 residues. CDR3 in DNA: TGTGCCAGCAGCCAACAGGGGATTCGAGAGACCCAGTACTTC. Amino acid sequence: CASSQQGIRETQYF.

The chain is built from TRBV11-2 and TRBJ2-5, with D perhaps TRBD1 (6 bases). The better agreement between TRBJ2-7 and the DNA end casts doubt on the J call. Germline loops: CDR1 SGHAT, CDR2 FQNNGV. CDR3 length equals 13 residues. The CDR3 loop reads CASSRTDSYEQYF. CDR3 bases: TGTGCCAGCAGCCGGACAGACTCCTACGAGCAGTACTTC.

V gene TRBV11-2 combines with J gene TRBJ2-1; D remains unclear. There are 14 residues in the CDR3. V was clipped by 5 bases and J by 0 bases, with 8 bases between them. CDR1 is SGHAT, CDR2 FQNNGV, per germline. CDR3 in DNA: TGTGCCAGCAGCGGGCAGAGCTCCTACAATGAGCAGTTCTTC. The encoded protein is CASSGQSSYNEQFF.

This rearrangement joins TRBV30 to TRBJ1-2, with D perhaps TRBD1 (6 bases). This CDR3 has 17 residues. V lost 2 bases and J lost 4, with 23 bases in between. Germline V gene sequence: CDR1 GTSNPN, CDR2 SVGIG (reference sequence). CDR3 nucleotide sequence: TGTGCCTGGAGTAAATCCTCTAGCGGGGGGCGTCTCTATGGCTACACCTTC. Translation gives CAWSKSSSGGRLYGYTF.

This clone was recorded once. The V gene is TRBV13, the J gene TRBJ2-3; weak D call: TRBD2 (7 bases). Trimming removed 5 bases from V and 0 bases from J, with 24 bases in between. Germline V gene data show CDR1 as PRHDT and CDR2 as FYEKMQ (reference sequence). This CDR3 has 19 residues. CDR3 bases: TGTGCCAGCAGCAGTACGGGGGGCCTTGAAATTGCTAGCACAGATACGCAGTATTTT. Its protein product is CASSSTGGLEIASTDTQYF.

The chain uses TRBV29-1 and TRBJ2-7, with D maybe TRBD1 (6 bases). From germline, CDR1 is SQVTM and CDR2 ANQGSEA. Trimming left V 8 bases short and J 3 bases short, with 20 bases between. The CDR3 is 14 amino acids. CDR3 protein: CSPSPGEGNYEQYF. The CDR3 DNA reads TGCAGCCCTAGCCCAGGGGAAGGGAACTACGAGCAGTACTTC.

The rearrangement uses TRBV2 and TRBJ1-1; possibly TRBD1 for D (5 bases). The CDR3 is 13 amino acids. Germline V gene lookup returns CDR1 SNHLY and CDR2 FYNNEI. Trimming took off 2 bases at V and 6 bases at J, with 10 bases between the two ends. The CDR3 region is CASSERGTAEAFF. CDR3 sequence (DNA): TGTGCCAGCAGTGAAAGGGGCACGGCTGAAGCTTTCTTT.

This rearrangement joins TRBV29-1 to TRBJ1-2; 7 bases align to TRBD1. The germline gives CDR1 SQVTM, CDR2 ANQGSEA. CDR3 length equals 16 residues. V was pared by 1 base and J by 5 bases, with 13 bases of the junction left unmatched. In DNA, the CDR3 is TGCAGCGTTGAAGGCCTCGAACAGGGGCCCGTGTATGGCTACACCTTC. As protein: CSVEGLEQGPVYGYTF.

This chain joins TRBV12-5 and TRBJ1-1, with D uncertain. The V end was cut by 0 bases, the J end by 9 bases, with 8 bases between. CDR3 length equals 12 residues. Looked up from germline, CDR1 is LGHNT and CDR2 is FRNRAP. CDR3 sequence reads: CASGLVPEQAFF. Here the CDR3 DNA reads TGTGCTAGTGGTTTGGTACCAGAACAAGCTTTCTTT.

CDR3 sequence (DNA): TGTGCCAGCAGCCTGAAGACCGGGTACACTGAAGCTTTCTTT. Amino acid sequence: CASSLKTGYTEAFF. The chain links TRBV11-2 to TRBJ1-1, with D hard to call. The germline CDR1 and CDR2 sequences are SGHAT and FQNNGV. This CDR3 region has 14 residues. V was clipped by 5 bases and J by 3 bases, with 13 bases between them.

The sample holds a few counts of this clone. The gene calls are TRBV6-4 and TRBJ1-1, with no clear D. Germline CDR1 reads MRHNA; CDR2 reads SNTAGT. CDR3 length: 15 residues. Trimming shortened V by 10 bases and J by 4 bases, and 22 bases separated the two germline ends. The CDR3: CATVQGYRESTEAFF. The DNA for the CDR3 is TGTGCCACCGTCCAAGGGTATAGGGAGAGCACTGAAGCTTTCTTT.

The chain has TRBV7-2 and TRBJ2-1, with 8 bases lining up with TRBD1. The V segment lost 5 bases and the J segment 2 bases; nucleotides outside the gene matches: 5. The CDR3 extends over 15 amino acids. Germline V lookup: CDR1 SGHTA, CDR2 FQGNSA. The chain's CDR3 is CASSLGQGAYNEQFF. The CDR3 coding sequence is TGTGCCAGCAGCCTAGGACAGGGTGCCTACAATGAGCAGTTCTTC.

This clone was found once. The gene calls are TRBV10-2 and TRBJ2-5; 10 nucleotides line up with TRBD2. Germline CDR1 and CDR2: WSHSY and SAAADI. V gave up 6 bases and J gave up 4 bases; unmatched junction bases: 11. The CDR3 runs to 16 residues. This CDR3 reads CASRGPSGGPGETQYF. The CDR3 DNA is TGCGCCAGCAGAGGGCCTAGCGGGGGCCCAGGAGAGACCCAGTACTTC.

This clone was picked up one time. The V and J genes are TRBV6-6 and TRBJ2-2, with 10 positions matching TRBD2. With 6 bases clipped from V and 2 bases from J, the junction kept 6 bases outside the gene matches. This CDR3 has 16 residues. The V gene's germline CDR1 is MNHNY and CDR2 SVGAGI (reference sequence). In DNA form, the CDR3 reads TGTGCCAGCAGCGACCTAGCGGGGGCCAACACCGGGGAGCTGTTTTTT. This sequence encodes CASSDLAGANTGELFF.